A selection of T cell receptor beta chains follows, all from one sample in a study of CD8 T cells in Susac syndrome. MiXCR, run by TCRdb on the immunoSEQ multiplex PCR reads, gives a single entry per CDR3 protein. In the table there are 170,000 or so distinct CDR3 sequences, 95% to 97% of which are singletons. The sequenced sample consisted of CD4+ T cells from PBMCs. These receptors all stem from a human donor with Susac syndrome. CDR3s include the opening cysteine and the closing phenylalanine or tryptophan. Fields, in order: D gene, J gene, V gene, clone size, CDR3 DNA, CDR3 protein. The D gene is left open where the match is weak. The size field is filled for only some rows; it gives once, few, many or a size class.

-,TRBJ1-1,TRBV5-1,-,TGCGCCAGCAGCTTAATCCAGGGCAATGAAGCTTTCTTT,CASSLIQGNEAFF
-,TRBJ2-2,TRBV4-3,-,TGCGCCAGCAGGCAACAGGGCGCAGGGACCGGGGAGCTGTTTTTT,CASRQQGAGTGELFF
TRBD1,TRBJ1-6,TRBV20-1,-,TGCAGTGCTAGGATGAGGGACAGGGGGTCCTATAATTCACCCCTCCACTTT,CSARMRDRGSYNSPLHF
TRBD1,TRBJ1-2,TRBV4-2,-,TGTGCCAGCAGCCAAGCCGAGGACAGGGCCTTTAACTATGGCTACACCTTC,CASSQAEDRAFNYGYTF
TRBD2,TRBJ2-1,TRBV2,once,TGTGCCAGCGGGAGCGGGGTTTACAATGAGCAGTTCTTC,CASGSGVYNEQFF
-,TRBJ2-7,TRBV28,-,TGTGCCAGCAGCCTCGAGGGTCGCTCCGACGAGCAGTACTTC,CASSLEGRSDEQYF
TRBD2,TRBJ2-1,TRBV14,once,TGTGCCAGCAGCCAGGAGAGCGGGAGTCGGTTCCATGAGCAGTTCTTC,CASSQESGSRFHEQFF
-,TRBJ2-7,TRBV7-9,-,TGTGCCAGCAGCTCCGGGACCCCCCGGGACGAGCAGTACTTC,CASSSGTPRDEQYF
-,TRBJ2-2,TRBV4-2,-,TGTGCCAGCAGCCAACAAAAGGGACGTACGCTGGGGGAGCTGTTTTTT,CASSQQKGRTLGELFF
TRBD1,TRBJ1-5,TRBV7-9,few,TGTGCCAGCAGCTTACAGGGGGCGGGTCAGCCCCAGCATTTT,CASSLQGAGQPQHF
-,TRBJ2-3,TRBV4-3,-,TGCGCCAGCAGCCAATCCCTAATTACCGTTGATACGCAGTATTTT,CASSQSLITVDTQYF